This record covers a single TCR beta chain. The antigen is not known. The CDR3 has 15 amino acids. Germline CDR1 and CDR2: KGHSH and LQKENI. Trimming cost V 6 bases and J 3 bases; bases outside gene matches: 7. The entry originates in a study of T cell responses to AZD1222 COVID-19 vaccine. Study-level points and caveats: Repertoires were sampled only after the peak T cell response. Only a handful of AZD1222 recipients, more than five in all, had baseline seropositivity.

Profiling relied on immunoSEQ multiplex PCR, and the TCRdb table lists in-frame clones only, not all of them. The table records approximately 140,000 clones, about 89% of them present only once. The rearrangement joins TRBV18 to TRBJ1-5, with 8 nucleotides matching TRBD1. The clonotype comes from an adult who received the MenACWY meningococcal vaccine as a control. Sequencing used peripheral blood, obtained 28 days after the second dose of the MenACWY control vaccine. The CDR3 DNA sequence: TGTGCCAGCTCTCGAGACAGGGGAGTCAATCAGCCCCAGCATTTT. Translation gives CASSRDRGVNQPQHF. Full variable domain (missing parts from reference TRBV18 and TRBJ1-5): NAGVMQNPRHLVRRRGQEARLRCSPMKGHSHVYWYRQLPEEGLKFMVYLQKENIIDESGMPKERFSAEFPKEGPSILRIQQVVRGDSAAYFCASSRDRGVNQPQHFGDGTRLSIL.